The 5 T cell receptor beta chains presented below share a single source sample, sequenced in a study of T-cell reconstitution after alpha-beta-depleted transplantation in children. A library of TCRbeta sequences, prepared with unique molecular identifiers, was generated. One entry per CDR3 protein results from TCRdb running MiXCR on the PCR reads. This table holds about 830,000 distinct CDR3 sequences, about 16% found once. Sequenced material: PBMCs, mostly from graft donor cells, taken 360 days after TCRalphabeta/CD19-depleted stem cell transplant. The receptors shown here come from a male patient younger than 18 who had a stem cell transplant for acute lymphoblastic leukemia, so the T cells may come from the graft donor.

This clonotype was seen only a few times. The chain links TRBV20-1 to TRBJ1-4; D gene unclear. CDR1 and CDR2 (germline): DFQATT, SNEGSKA (reference sequence). The CDR3 spans 13 residues. Trimming stripped 4 bases from V and 7 bases from J, with 13 bases between. The CDR3 coding sequence is TGCAGTGCTACGCTTAGGAACGTTGAAAAACTGTTTTTT. This sequence encodes CSATLRNVEKLFF.

This clonotype showed up just a few times. The V call is TRBV6-5, the J call TRBJ2-5; D possibly uses TRBD1 or TRBD2 (6 bases each). Per germline, CDR1 MNHEY and CDR2 SVGAGI. This CDR3 has 12 residues. Trimming shortened V by 7 bases and J by 9 bases, and 15 bases separated the two germline ends. The DNA for the CDR3 is TGTGCCAGCATAGGAGGGGGTAAGGCCCAGTACTTC. It yields the protein CASIGGGKAQYF.

This clonotype was found a few times. The genes are TRBV6-2 or TRBV6-3 and TRBJ2-7, with no clear D. CDR1 is MNHEY and CDR2 is SVGEGT in the germline V gene. The CDR3 runs 15 residues. Trimming shortened V by 6 bases and J by 2 bases, and 17 bases separated the two germline ends. Written as DNA, the CDR3 is TGTGCCAGCAGCTTTTCTAATCCCCCACCCTACGAGCAGTACTTC. Protein: CASSFSNPPPYEQYF.

The chain uses TRBV3-1 and TRBJ2-5, with D uncertain. V was clipped by 4 bases and J by 5 bases, with 11 bases between them. The germline gives CDR1 LGHDT, CDR2 YNNKEL (reference sequence). This CDR3 is built from 13 residues. The CDR3 loop is CASSRPVGETQYF. The CDR3 nucleotides read TGTGCCAGCAGCCGCCCCGTCGGGGAGACCCAGTACTTC.

This clonotype was counted only a few times. This chain joins TRBV3-1 and TRBJ2-2; D might be TRBD2 (6 bases). Trimming cost V 6 bases and J 5 bases, with 16 bases left between them. CDR3 length equals 15 residues. The germline V gene has CDR1 LGHDT and CDR2 YNNKEL (reference sequence). The CDR3 region is CASRKGGTETGELFF. CDR3 bases: TGTGCCAGCAGAAAAGGAGGGACGGAGACCGGGGAGCTGTTTTTT.